A selection of T cell receptor beta chains follows, all from one sample in a study of T cells in localized non-small cell lung cancer. Clones were sequenced by immunoSEQ multiplex PCR, and TCRdb holds only the in-frame ones, with some missing. The sample includes about 14,000 clones, 89% of them seen just once. The source was peripheral blood mononuclear cells, collected before any cancer treatment. The origin of the receptors is a man aged 40 to 69 with stage III lung adenocarcinoma. CDR3s include the opening cysteine and the closing phenylalanine or tryptophan. D genes are given only for firm matches. Expanded clones are given a class, and other clones once, few, many or no size at all.

v_call: TRBV11-3
clone_size: .
j_call: TRBJ2-2
d_call: .
cdr3_aa: CASSLVQGTGELFF
cdr3_nt: TGTGCCAGCAGCTTAGTTCAGGGGACCGGGGAGCTGTTTTTT

v_call: TRBV19
clone_size: .
j_call: TRBJ2-7
d_call: TRBD1
cdr3_aa: CASSEGQGQTYEQYF
cdr3_nt: TGTGCCAGTAGTGAGGGACAGGGTCAGACCTACGAGCAGTACTTC

v_call: TRBV5-1
clone_size: .
j_call: TRBJ1-2
d_call: .
cdr3_aa: CASSLDRYGYTF
cdr3_nt: TGCGCCAGCAGCTTGGACCGTTATGGCTACACCTTC

v_call: TRBV4-1
clone_size: once
j_call: TRBJ1-2
d_call: TRBD1
cdr3_aa: CASSQAPGQGAHGYTF
cdr3_nt: TGCGCCAGCAGCCAAGCGCCGGGACAGGGGGCGCATGGCTACACCTTC

v_call: TRBV7-2
clone_size: .
j_call: TRBJ2-7
d_call: .
cdr3_aa: CASSPRTVSYERQYF
cdr3_nt: TGTGCCAGCAGCCCCCGGACAGTATCCTACGAGCGGCAGTACTTC

v_call: TRBV15
clone_size: once
j_call: TRBJ1-5
d_call: TRBD1
cdr3_aa: CATSGYPGQGDQPQHF
cdr3_nt: TGTGCCACCAGCGGTTATCCGGGACAGGGAGATCAGCCCCAGCATTTT

v_call: TRBV6-5
clone_size: .
j_call: TRBJ1-2
d_call: TRBD1
cdr3_aa: CASSYPGGNGYTF
cdr3_nt: TGTGCCAGCAGTTACCCAGGGGGCAATGGCTACACCTTC

v_call: TRBV5-3
clone_size: .
j_call: TRBJ2-2
d_call: .
cdr3_aa: CARRPPDSPKDGELFF
cdr3_nt: TGTGCCAGAAGGCCCCCGGACAGCCCAAAGGACGGGGAGCTGTTTTTT

v_call: TRBV19
clone_size: .
j_call: TRBJ1-5
d_call: TRBD1
cdr3_aa: CASSVTGVNQPQHF
cdr3_nt: TGTGCCAGTAGTGTTACAGGGGTGAATCAGCCCCAGCATTTT

v_call: TRBV7-6
clone_size: .
j_call: TRBJ2-2
d_call: .
cdr3_aa: CASSLTEPRRVVNTGELFF
cdr3_nt: TGTGCCAGCAGTCTTACCGAGCCGCGGAGGGTTGTGAACACCGGGGAGCTGTTTTTT

v_call: TRBV13
clone_size: .
j_call: TRBJ2-1
d_call: TRBD2
cdr3_aa: CASSLRLAGDDEQFF
cdr3_nt: TGTGCCAGCAGCTTACGACTAGCGGGAGATGATGAGCAGTTCTTC

v_call: TRBV27
clone_size: .
j_call: TRBJ2-1
d_call: TRBD2
cdr3_aa: CASSLSYLAGDYNEQFF
cdr3_nt: TGTGCCAGCAGTTTATCGTATCTAGCGGGAGATTACAATGAGCAGTTCTTC

v_call: TRBV6-4
clone_size: .
j_call: TRBJ2-1
d_call: TRBD1
cdr3_aa: CASSPGQGNNEQFF
cdr3_nt: TGTGCCAGTAGTCCGGGACAGGGCAACAATGAGCAGTTCTTC

v_call: TRBV5-1
clone_size: .
j_call: TRBJ2-7
d_call: TRBD2
cdr3_aa: CASSLGSGGTYEQYF
cdr3_nt: TGCGCCAGCAGCTTGGGTAGCGGGGGGACCTACGAGCAGTACTTC

v_call: TRBV28
clone_size: .
j_call: TRBJ1-1
d_call: .
cdr3_aa: CASSLHPNTEAFF
cdr3_nt: TGTGCCAGCAGCCTTCACCCGAACACTGAAGCTTTCTTT

v_call: TRBV29-1
clone_size: .
j_call: TRBJ2-1
d_call: .
cdr3_aa: CSVALQGEQFF
cdr3_nt: TGCAGCGTTGCCCTACAAGGTGAGCAGTTCTTC

v_call: TRBV7-8
clone_size: once
j_call: TRBJ1-1
d_call: .
cdr3_aa: CASSPRTTGLEAFF
cdr3_nt: TGTGCCAGCAGCCCCCGCACGACAGGCTTGGAAGCTTTCTTT

v_call: TRBV28
clone_size: .
j_call: TRBJ1-2
d_call: .
cdr3_aa: CASSQGGYTF
cdr3_nt: TGTGCCAGCAGCCAGGGTGGCTACACCTTC

v_call: TRBV5-1
clone_size: .
j_call: TRBJ1-3
d_call: .
cdr3_aa: CASSLAGSSGNTIYF
cdr3_nt: TGCGCCAGCAGCTTGGCCGGGAGCTCTGGAAACACCATATATTTT

v_call: TRBV19
clone_size: .
j_call: TRBJ1-2
d_call: TRBD1
cdr3_aa: CASTYRARDRASGYTF
cdr3_nt: TGTGCCAGTACTTATAGGGCCCGGGACAGGGCGTCTGGCTACACCTTC

v_call: TRBV5-1
clone_size: .
j_call: TRBJ2-7
d_call: .
cdr3_aa: CASSHPGLSYEQYF
cdr3_nt: TGCGCCAGCAGCCACCCGGGACTTTCCTACGAGCAGTACTTC

v_call: TRBV28
clone_size: few
j_call: TRBJ2-7
d_call: .
cdr3_aa: CASFSGQSYEQYF
cdr3_nt: TGTGCCAGCTTCTCGGGACAATCCTACGAGCAGTACTTC

v_call: TRBV9
clone_size: .
j_call: TRBJ2-5
d_call: .
cdr3_aa: CASSVEVYDSNKETQYF
cdr3_nt: TGTGCCAGCAGCGTAGAGGTGTACGACTCGAACAAAGAGACCCAGTACTTC

v_call: TRBV15
clone_size: .
j_call: TRBJ2-7
d_call: .
cdr3_aa: CATSSRTASHSEQYF
cdr3_nt: TGTGCCACCAGCAGCCGGACAGCGAGCCACTCCGAGCAGTACTTC

v_call: TRBV2
clone_size: few
j_call: TRBJ2-7
d_call: .
cdr3_aa: CASSLRSQGHF
cdr3_nt: TGTGCCAGCAGCCTACGGTCTCAAGGGCACTTC

v_call: TRBV6-4
clone_size: .
j_call: TRBJ1-1
d_call: .
cdr3_aa: CASSEVFGTEAFF
cdr3_nt: TGTGCCAGCAGTGAGGTTTTTGGCACTGAAGCTTTCTTT

v_call: TRBV7-9
clone_size: .
j_call: TRBJ1-5
d_call: .
cdr3_aa: CASSLEGFNQPQHF
cdr3_nt: TGTGCCAGCAGCTTAGAGGGCTTTAATCAGCCCCAGCATTTT

v_call: TRBV6-4
clone_size: .
j_call: TRBJ1-5
d_call: .
cdr3_aa: CASSDPGLGDCYSNQPQHF
cdr3_nt: TGTGCCAGCAGTGACCCCGGATTGGGGGACTGTTATAGCAATCAGCCCCAGCATTTT

v_call: TRBV30
clone_size: .
j_call: TRBJ1-2
d_call: .
cdr3_aa: CAWSPGLLGYTF
cdr3_nt: TGTGCCTGGAGTCCAGGGCTTCTTGGCTACACCTTC

v_call: TRBV7-9
clone_size: .
j_call: TRBJ2-7
d_call: .
cdr3_aa: CASSSQAGEQYF
cdr3_nt: TGTGCCAGCAGCTCCCAAGCGGGCGAGCAGTACTTC

v_call: TRBV7-8
clone_size: .
j_call: TRBJ1-4
d_call: TRBD1
cdr3_aa: CASSRDRGIGYEKLFF
cdr3_nt: TGTGCCAGCAGCCGGGACAGGGGCATCGGATACGAAAAACTGTTTTTT

v_call: TRBV28
clone_size: .
j_call: TRBJ1-5
d_call: TRBD1
cdr3_aa: CASRLNRGSVAGQPQHF
cdr3_nt: TGTGCCAGCAGGCTAAACAGGGGGTCGGTTGCAGGACAGCCCCAGCATTTT

v_call: TRBV11-3
clone_size: .
j_call: TRBJ2-1
d_call: TRBD1
cdr3_aa: CASSSGGIPYEQFF
cdr3_nt: TGTGCCAGCAGCTCAGGGGGCATCCCATATGAGCAGTTCTTC

v_call: TRBV28
clone_size: .
j_call: TRBJ1-2
d_call: .
cdr3_aa: CASRGRSRGYTF
cdr3_nt: TGTGCCAGCAGGGGACGGTCTAGGGGCTACACCTTC

v_call: TRBV6-5
clone_size: .
j_call: TRBJ1-1
d_call: TRBD1
cdr3_aa: CASSYSGTDTEAFF
cdr3_nt: TGTGCCAGCAGTTATAGCGGGACAGACACTGAAGCTTTCTTT

v_call: TRBV9
clone_size: .
j_call: TRBJ2-3
d_call: .
cdr3_aa: CASSVSTDTQYF
cdr3_nt: TGTGCCAGCAGCGTCAGCACAGATACGCAGTATTTT

v_call: TRBV28
clone_size: .
j_call: TRBJ1-5
d_call: TRBD1
cdr3_aa: CASSQGQGSNQPQHF
cdr3_nt: TGTGCCAGCAGTCAGGGACAGGGGAGCAATCAGCCCCAGCATTTT

v_call: TRBV11-2
clone_size: .
j_call: TRBJ2-1
d_call: .
cdr3_aa: CASSLRQVDNEQFF
cdr3_nt: TGTGCCAGCAGCTTAAGACAGGTTGACAATGAGCAGTTCTTC

v_call: TRBV14
clone_size: .
j_call: TRBJ1-2
d_call: TRBD1
cdr3_aa: CASSQGRDRGGYTF
cdr3_nt: TGTGCCAGCAGCCAAGGGCGGGACAGGGGTGGCTACACCTTC

v_call: TRBV18
clone_size: once
j_call: TRBJ2-4
d_call: .
cdr3_aa: CASSPVDAGWAKNIQYF
cdr3_nt: TGTGCCAGCTCACCAGTTGATGCGGGTTGGGCCAAAAACATTCAGTACTTC

v_call: TRBV5-1
clone_size: .
j_call: TRBJ1-1
d_call: .
cdr3_aa: CASNPRIGPMNTEAFF
cdr3_nt: TGCGCCAGCAACCCCCGTATCGGCCCCATGAACACTGAAGCTTTCTTT

v_call: TRBV19
clone_size: once
j_call: TRBJ2-1
d_call: .
cdr3_aa: CASTPSIGSEQFF
cdr3_nt: TGTGCCAGTACCCCTTCCATTGGTAGTGAGCAGTTCTTC

v_call: TRBV7-2
clone_size: .
j_call: TRBJ1-2
d_call: .
cdr3_aa: CASSFSSASGYTF
cdr3_nt: TGTGCCAGCAGCTTTTCAAGTGCGTCCGGCTACACCTTC

v_call: TRBV19
clone_size: .
j_call: TRBJ1-5
d_call: .
cdr3_aa: CASSMESGIVQPQHF
cdr3_nt: TGTGCCAGTAGTATGGAGTCGGGGATCGTCCAGCCCCAGCATTTT

v_call: TRBV7-2
clone_size: .
j_call: TRBJ2-1
d_call: TRBD2
cdr3_aa: CASSPEGGGRVYNEQFF
cdr3_nt: TGTGCCAGCAGCCCCGAGGGGGGCGGGAGGGTCTACAATGAGCAGTTCTTC

v_call: TRBV10-3
clone_size: .
j_call: TRBJ2-5
d_call: .
cdr3_aa: CAISDHDTPSRETQYF
cdr3_nt: TGTGCCATCAGTGATCATGACACACCTAGTAGGGAGACCCAGTACTTC

v_call: TRBV5-1
clone_size: .
j_call: TRBJ2-5
d_call: TRBD1
cdr3_aa: CASSLGDRVIQETQYF
cdr3_nt: TGCGCCAGCAGCTTGGGGGACAGGGTGATACAAGAGACCCAGTACTTC

v_call: TRBV28
clone_size: .
j_call: TRBJ1-2
d_call: TRBD1
cdr3_aa: CASSPLPGTAANYGYTF
cdr3_nt: TGTGCCAGCAGTCCCCTTCCCGGGACAGCCGCTAACTATGGCTACACCTTC

v_call: TRBV2
clone_size: .
j_call: TRBJ1-6
d_call: .
cdr3_aa: CASRLDRVSPLHF
cdr3_nt: TGTGCCAGCAGACTTGACCGGGTTTCACCCCTCCACTTT